One sample yielded the 2 T cell receptor beta chains listed below, sequenced in a study of shared clonotypes between healthy human individuals. Naive CD8 populations comprised CD45RO-negative cells positively selected for CCR7, excluding terminally differentiated effector memory CD45RA+ cells. TCRdb's copy holds only in-frame clones and misses some; the assay was immunoSEQ multiplex PCR. The sample includes under 2,000,000 clones, less than 95% of them seen just once. The sequencing sample was made of naive CD8+ T cells sorted from blood. These receptors were taken from a man aged 18 to 30 in good health.

Concerning this clone itself: Other DNA variants within this sample encode the same CDR3. This chain connects TRBV6-5 to TRBJ2-1; TRBD1 agrees at 8 bases. Germline V gives CDR1 MNHEY, CDR2 SVGAGI. The CDR3 is made up of 14 amino acids. The trim removed 4 bases at V and 6 bases at J, leaving 5 bases unmatched. In DNA form, the CDR3 reads TGTGCCAGCAGTTCCGGGACAGGCATCAATGAGCAGTTCTTC. Translated, it gives CASSSGTGINEQFF.

This sequence joins TRBV7-9 and TRBJ1-1; D gene uncertain. The germline CDR1 and CDR2 sequences are SEHNR and FQNEAQ (reference sequence). V lost 1 base and J lost 7, with 4 bases in between. The CDR3 spans 11 residues. CDR3 nucleotides: TGTGCCAGCAGCTTAGACTATGAAGCTTTCTTT. This codes for CASSLDYEAFF. Full variable domain (outside the CDR3, taken from reference TRBV7-9 and TRBJ1-1): DTGVSQNPRHKITKRGQNVTFRCDPISEHNRLYWYRQTLGQGPEFLTYFQNEAQLEKSRLLSDRFSAERPKGSFSTLEIQRTEQGDSAMYLCASSLDYEAFFGQGTRLTVV.